This TCR beta chain is from a study of metastatic and nonmetastatic thyroid tumors. The overall study: Repertoires were compared across blood and tumor or nodule tissue from malignant and benign thyroid patients.

Study-level results: Reports indicated that malignant thyroid tumors showed significantly higher TCR beta diversity than benign nodules did, in blood and tumor.

There are 14 residues in the CDR3. In germline, CDR1 is LGHDT, CDR2 YNNKEL (reference sequence). Deletions cut 2 bases from V and 7 bases from J, with 11 bases between. As regards this clone: Its target is unknown.

Original handling: The study took CDR3 differences across clinicopathological groups and made a distant-metastasis classifier for papillary thyroid cancer from them. With MiXCR, TCRdb reprocessed the PCR reads. The V and J calls reflect TCRdb's pipeline rather than the authors' work. Of 17,000 or so clones listed, under 30% are singletons. Until they underwent thyroid surgery, no patient had received any treatment. Sequencing was done on a sample of adjacent normal tissue. The chain joins TRBV3-1 to TRBJ2-2; D gene ambiguous. The clonotype originates from a female donor with papillary thyroid cancer or a benign thyroid nodule (not recorded which). Some clones in this sample may be carry-over from other donors' samples. The chain's CDR3 is CASSQFLGSGELFF. CDR3 sequence (DNA): TGTGCCAGCAGCCAATTTTTAGGAAGCGGGGAGCTGTTTTTT.